The clone carrying this T cell receptor beta chain has a handful of counts. Repertoires were generated with immunoSEQ multiplex PCR, while TCRdb's copy carries only in-frame clones and drops some. Seen here are under 200,000 clones, about 93% observed once, and the top ten hold more than 0.065%. Germline CDR1 reads SNHLY; CDR2 reads FYNNEI. CDR3 size: 13 residues. V was cut by 4 bases and J by 5 bases, with 12 bases left in between. This record comes from a study of shared clonotypes between healthy human individuals. Naive CD4+ cells were CD45RA-selected; the remaining cells were memory. Source material: naive CD4+ T cells sorted from blood. Regarding subset: CD45RA+ positively selected. The chain employs TRBV2 and TRBJ2-7; D gene unclear. This TCR was sampled from a woman younger than 45 in good health. The CDR3 nucleotides are TGTGCCAGCAGTGGATGGAGAGAAAACGAGCAGTACTTC. Protein: CASSGWRENEQYF.